One and the same sample provided the 23 T cell receptor beta chains below, sequenced in a study of vaccination and CD4 T cells after COVID-19. Which antigens these TCRs recognize remains unknown. The treatment here: approximately 9-day PBMC culture with coronavirus spike peptide pools or control peptides (ViraFEST assay). With the Oncomine TCR Beta short-read assay, DNA from cultured CD4+ T cells was sequenced. TCRdb re-called the PCR reads through MiXCR, storing one row per CDR3 protein. The table includes about 20,000 distinct CDR3 sequences, roughly 40% detected once. Sequencing used CD4+ T cells from blood, cultured in vitro, obtained after SARS-CoV-2 vaccination. The source is a human donor who had recovered from COVID-19.

The V and J genes are TRBV6-4 and TRBJ2-1; maybe TRBD2 (6 bases). Germline assignment: CDR1 MRHNA and CDR2 SNTAGT. The CDR3 loop spans 14 amino acids. Between the trimmed V and J ends, which lost 0 bases and 8 bases, there was a span of 11 bases. The CDR3 DNA reads as TGTGCCAGCAGTGACTCGGGATGGGGGGATGAGCAGTTCTTC. This gives the protein CASSDSGWGDEQFF.

DNA of the CDR3: TGCAGTGCTATAGGGACAGGGGGCCGAGAAGGCATGAACACTGAAGCTTTCTTT. Its translation: CSAIGTGGREGMNTEAFF. The chain links TRBV20-1 to TRBJ1-1, with TRBD1 matching over 12 bases. Germline CDR1 and CDR2: DFQATT and SNEGSKA (reference sequence). V lost 4 bases and J lost 0; bases outside the gene matches: 12. The CDR3 covers 18 residues.

Sample share makes this clonotype medium-sized. V gene TRBV7-8 combines with J gene TRBJ1-2; 7 bases are shared with TRBD1. Germline assignment: CDR1 SGHVS and CDR2 FQNEAQ. The CDR3 is 15 residues long. V trimming: 3 bases; J trimming: 4 bases; junction bases outside the gene matches: 8. DNA for the CDR3: TGTGCCAGCAGCTTGGGACAGACCTCAGGCTATGGCTACACCTTC. It translates to CASSLGQTSGYGYTF.

This chain joins TRBV20-1 and TRBJ1-1, with D unclear. Trimming cost V 1 base and J 1 base, with 7 bases left between them. The length of the CDR3 is 13 residues. CDR1 is DFQATT and CDR2 is SNEGSKA in the germline V gene (reference sequence). The CDR3 region is CSARVPGNTEAFF. The CDR3 nucleotides are TGCAGTGCTAGAGTTCCGGGGAACACTGAAGCTTTCTTT.

The chain combines TRBV4-3 with TRBJ1-1, with TRBD1 matching 9 bases. Looked up from germline, CDR1 is LGHNA and CDR2 is YSLEER. The V and J ends lost 3 bases and 4 bases, in that order; junction bases with no gene match: 9. The CDR3 has 16 residues. The DNA for the CDR3 is TGCGCCAGCAGCCATGTAGACGGACAGGGGTTCACTGAAGCTTTCTTT. Translated: CASSHVDGQGFTEAFF.

The chain couples TRBV2 to TRBJ1-2; no definite D call. CDR3 length: 14 residues. Germline CDR1 reads SNHLY; CDR2 reads FYNNEI. Trimming took off 3 bases at V and 4 bases at J, with 12 bases between the two ends. CDR3 in DNA: TGTGCCAGCAGTGACAAGGGAGGCGGCTATGGCTACACCTTC. Translating it yields CASSDKGGGYGYTF.

The chain links TRBV20-1 to TRBJ2-1, with 7 bases that match TRBD2. After removal of 0 bases from V and 1 base from J, the junction contained 6 bases not matched to a gene. The CDR3 sequence is 16 residues long. CDR1 is DFQATT, CDR2 SNEGSKA, per germline (reference sequence). CDR3 region: CSARDLTRGSYNEQFF. The CDR3 nucleotides are TGCAGTGCTAGAGATCTGACGCGGGGGTCCTACAATGAGCAGTTCTTC.

In its sample, this clonotype was seen a few times. CDR3 DNA sequence: TGTGCCAGCAGTCCCTGGCCAAAGGGGACCCAGTACTTC. The encoded protein is CASSPWPKGTQYF. The V call is TRBV27, the J call TRBJ2-5; the D is unclear. The V gene lost 5 bases and the J gene lost 7 bases, with 14 bases spanning the gap. Germline V CDR1 and CDR2: MNHEY, SMNVEV (reference sequence). The CDR3 is made up of 13 amino acids.

In DNA form, the CDR3 reads TGTGCCAGCAGTTCCTACAGGATCGATGAGCAGTTCTTC. Its translation: CASSSYRIDEQFF. The chain recombines TRBV27 with TRBJ2-1; tentative D call: TRBD1 (5 bases). The CDR3 runs 13 residues. The germline CDR1 and CDR2 sequences are MNHEY and SMNVEV (reference sequence). V lost 4 bases and J 8 bases, leaving 12 bases between the germline ends.

The chain combines TRBV6-1 with TRBJ1-3; D is uncertain. V lost 3 bases and J lost 4, with 13 bases in between. Looked up from germline, CDR1 is MNHNS and CDR2 is SASEGT. The CDR3 is 15 amino acids. The CDR3 DNA sequence: TGTGCCAGCAGTGAGATTGCACTAGAAGGAAACACCATATATTTT. This codes for CASSEIALEGNTIYF.

This sequence joins TRBV6-4 and TRBJ2-3; the D is unclear. This CDR3 is built from 15 residues. The germline CDR1 and CDR2 sequences are MRHNA and SNTAGT. V was clipped by 3 bases and J by 0 bases, with 10 bases between them. The CDR3 sequence: CASSEGFTSTDTQYF. CDR3 DNA sequence: TGTGCCAGCAGTGAGGGCTTTACTAGCACAGATACGCAGTATTTT.

The V call is TRBV15, the J call TRBJ2-7; D gene ambiguous. The V gene lost 0 bases and the J gene lost 2 bases, with 14 bases spanning the gap. The CDR3 has 16 amino acids. CDR1 LNHNV and CDR2 YYDKDF come from the germline V gene (reference sequence). CDR3 protein: CATSREIGPGPYEQYF. CDR3 in DNA: TGTGCCACCAGCAGAGAAATCGGGCCCGGTCCCTACGAGCAGTACTTC.

The chain recombines TRBV7-2 with TRBJ1-2; no firm D call. V was cut by 1 base and J by 2 bases, with 8 bases left in between. The CDR3 consists of 14 residues. Germline V CDR1 and CDR2: SGHTA, FQGNSA. The CDR3 is CASSLDVPNYGYTF. The CDR3 DNA reads TGTGCCAGCAGCTTAGACGTGCCAAACTATGGCTACACCTTC.

This clonotype was recorded a few times. The genes are TRBV20-1 and TRBJ2-5, with 11 bases matching TRBD2. With V trimmed by 5 bases and J by 4 bases, 9 bases remained unmatched. The CDR3 is 15 residues long. Germline loops: CDR1 DFQATT, CDR2 SNEGSKA (reference sequence). This chain's CDR3 is CSALLAGAIGETQYF. DNA of the CDR3: TGCAGTGCTTTACTAGCGGGGGCCATCGGAGAGACCCAGTACTTC.

J is TRBJ1-3 and V is TRBV6-4, with D possibly being TRBD1 (6 bases). Between the trimmed V and J ends, which lost 6 bases and 4 bases, there was a span of 10 bases. Germline assignment: CDR1 MRHNA and CDR2 SNTAGT. The CDR3 sequence is 13 residues long. In DNA, the CDR3 is TGTGCCAGCAGCAGGGGAGAGGGAAACACCATATATTTT. It translates to CASSRGEGNTIYF.

The chain has TRBV7-3 and TRBJ1-2; D is possibly TRBD1 (5 bases). The CDR3 consists of 13 residues. Germline V gene sequence: CDR1 SGHTA, CDR2 FQGTGA. The germline V and J ends were trimmed by 1 base and 6 bases, with 9 bases remaining between them. The CDR3 loop reads CASSLNRDHGYTF. CDR3 nucleotide sequence: TGTGCCAGCAGCTTAAATCGGGACCATGGCTACACCTTC.

The chain recombines TRBV20-1 with TRBJ1-3; TRBD1 matches at 7 bases. Germline CDR1 is DFQATT and CDR2 is SNEGSKA (reference sequence). Trimming removed 6 bases from V and 1 base from J; junction bases left unmatched: 3. The length of the CDR3 is 13 residues. In DNA, the CDR3 is TGCAGTGCCTTGACAGGGTCTGGAAACACCATATATTTT. Residues: CSALTGSGNTIYF.

In this sample, this clonotype turned up a few times. The rearrangement uses TRBV6-1 and TRBJ1-3; TRBD1 might be the D (6 bases). The CDR3 extends over 14 amino acids. Germline lookup yields CDR1 MNHNS and CDR2 SASEGT. The V end lost 6 bases, the J end lost 2 bases, and 11 bases lay between the germline ends. The CDR3 region is CASRGTLAGNTIYF. DNA for the CDR3: TGTGCCAGCAGAGGGACACTGGCTGGAAACACCATATATTTT.

This clonotype has only a few counts. The rearrangement links TRBV2 to TRBJ1-5; TRBD1 aligns across 10 bases. The CDR3 consists of 16 residues. V lost 6 bases, J lost 1 base, and 6 bases stayed unmatched. From germline, CDR1 is SNHLY and CDR2 FYNNEI. CDR3 DNA: TGTGCCAGCAGCAGACAGGGGGCTCGGAGCAATCAGCCCCAGCATTTT. Protein: CASSRQGARSNQPQHF.

This chain links TRBV6-5 with TRBJ2-1, with D perhaps TRBD1 or TRBD2 (5 bases each). The germline CDR1 and CDR2 sequences are MNHEY and SVGAGI. CDR3 length: 16 residues. V was clipped by 2 bases and J by 5 bases, with 16 bases between them. The CDR3 loop reads CASSYGAGELDNEQFF. Here the CDR3 DNA reads TGTGCCAGCAGTTACGGGGCGGGTGAGTTGGACAATGAGCAGTTCTTC.

The rearrangement joins TRBV15 to TRBJ2-1; a weak D match, TRBD2 (5 bases). Per germline, CDR1 LNHNV and CDR2 YYDKDF (reference sequence). CDR3 size: 14 residues. Deletions cut 5 bases from V and 6 bases from J, with 14 bases between. The CDR3 DNA reads as TGTGCCACCAGCCGGGCGGGCGCCCTCAATGAGCAGTTCTTC. This gives the protein CATSRAGALNEQFF.

This clonotype was detected only a few times. The chain links TRBV28 to TRBJ2-7; D unresolved. Germline lookup yields CDR1 MDHEN and CDR2 SYDVKM. Trimming shortened V by 6 bases and J by 2 bases, and 14 bases separated the two germline ends. The CDR3 covers 14 residues. CDR3 sequence reads: CASSPSVDPYEQYF. As DNA, the CDR3 is TGTGCCAGCAGCCCTTCAGTGGACCCCTACGAGCAGTACTTC. Using reference TRBV28 and TRBJ2-7 for the parts outside the CDR3, the full variable domain is DVKVTQSSRYLVKRTGEKVFLECVQDMDHENMFWYRQDPGLGLRLIYFSYDVKMKEKGDIPEGYSVSREKKERFSLILESASTNQTSMYLCASSPSVDPYEQYFGPGTRLTVT.

Only one count was recorded for this clonotype. J is TRBJ1-1 and V is TRBV20-1, with 7 bases aligning to TRBD1. The CDR3 sequence is 14 residues long. Per the germline V gene, CDR1 is DFQATT and CDR2 is SNEGSKA (reference sequence). The V gene end was trimmed by 4 bases and the J gene end by 0 bases; junction bases not matched to a gene: 5. The CDR3 DNA is TGCAGTGCTACCGGGGACAGAATGAACACTGAAGCTTTCTTT. This translates into CSATGDRMNTEAFF.